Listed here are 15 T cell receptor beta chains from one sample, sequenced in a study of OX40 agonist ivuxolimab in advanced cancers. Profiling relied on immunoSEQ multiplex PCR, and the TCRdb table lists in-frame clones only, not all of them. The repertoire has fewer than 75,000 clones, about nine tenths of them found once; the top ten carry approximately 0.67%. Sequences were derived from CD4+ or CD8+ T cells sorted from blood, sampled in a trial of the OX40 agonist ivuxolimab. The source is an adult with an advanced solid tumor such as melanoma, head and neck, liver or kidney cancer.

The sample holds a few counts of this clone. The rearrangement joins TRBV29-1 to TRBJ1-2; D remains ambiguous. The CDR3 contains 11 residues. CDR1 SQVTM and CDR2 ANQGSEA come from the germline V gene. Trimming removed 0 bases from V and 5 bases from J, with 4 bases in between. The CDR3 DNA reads TGCAGCGTTGAAGAGGGGTATGGCTACACCTTC. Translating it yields CSVEEGYGYTF.

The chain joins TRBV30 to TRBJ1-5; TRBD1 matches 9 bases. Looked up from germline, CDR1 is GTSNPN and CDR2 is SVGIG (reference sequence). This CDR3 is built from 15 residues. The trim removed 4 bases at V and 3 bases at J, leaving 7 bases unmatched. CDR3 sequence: CAWNKGQGNNQPQHF. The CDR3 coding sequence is TGTGCCTGGAACAAGGGACAGGGAAACAATCAGCCCCAGCATTTT.

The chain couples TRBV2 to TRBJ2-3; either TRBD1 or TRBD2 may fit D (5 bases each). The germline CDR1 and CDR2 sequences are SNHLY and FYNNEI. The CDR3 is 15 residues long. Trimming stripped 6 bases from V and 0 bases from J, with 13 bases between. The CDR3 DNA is TGTGCCAGCAGCGGGGACGGTATTAGCACAGATACGCAGTATTTT. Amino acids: CASSGDGISTDTQYF.

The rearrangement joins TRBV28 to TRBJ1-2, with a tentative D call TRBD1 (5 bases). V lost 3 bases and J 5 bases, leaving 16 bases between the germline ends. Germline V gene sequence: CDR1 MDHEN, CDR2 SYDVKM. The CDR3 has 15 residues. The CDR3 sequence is CASSFGRRVSYGYTF. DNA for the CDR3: TGTGCCAGCAGTTTCGGGCGCAGGGTCAGTTATGGCTACACCTTC.

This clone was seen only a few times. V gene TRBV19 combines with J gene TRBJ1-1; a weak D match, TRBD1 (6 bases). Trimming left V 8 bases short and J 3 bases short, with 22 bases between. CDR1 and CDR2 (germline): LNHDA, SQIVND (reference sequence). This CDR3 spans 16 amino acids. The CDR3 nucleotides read TGTGCCAGTCACGGTGGCTGGCTCCCAGGGGACACTGAAGCTTTCTTT. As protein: CASHGGWLPGDTEAFF.

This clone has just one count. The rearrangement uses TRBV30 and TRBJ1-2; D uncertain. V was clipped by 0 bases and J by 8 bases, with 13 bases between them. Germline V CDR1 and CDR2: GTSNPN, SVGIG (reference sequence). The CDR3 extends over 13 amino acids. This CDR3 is CAWSVNLPSGYTF. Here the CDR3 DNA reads TGTGCCTGGAGTGTGAACCTTCCAAGCGGCTACACCTTC.

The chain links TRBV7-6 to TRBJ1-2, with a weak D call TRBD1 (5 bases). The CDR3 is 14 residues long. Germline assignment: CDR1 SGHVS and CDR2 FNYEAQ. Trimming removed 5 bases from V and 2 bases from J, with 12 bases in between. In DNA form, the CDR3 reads TGTGCCAGCAGCCGTGACAGCTTCAACTATGGCTACACCTTC. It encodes CASSRDSFNYGYTF.

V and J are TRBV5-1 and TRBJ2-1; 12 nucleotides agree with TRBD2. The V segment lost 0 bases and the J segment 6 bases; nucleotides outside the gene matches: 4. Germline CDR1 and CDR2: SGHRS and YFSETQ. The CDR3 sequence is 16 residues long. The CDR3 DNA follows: TGCGCCAGCAGCTTGGGACTAGCGGGAGTTTCCAATGAGCAGTTCTTC. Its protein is CASSLGLAGVSNEQFF.

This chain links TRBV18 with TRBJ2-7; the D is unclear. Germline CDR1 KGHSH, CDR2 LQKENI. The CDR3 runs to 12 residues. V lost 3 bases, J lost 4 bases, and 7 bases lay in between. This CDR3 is CASSPNFYEQYF. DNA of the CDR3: TGTGCCAGCTCACCTAATTTTTACGAGCAGTACTTC.

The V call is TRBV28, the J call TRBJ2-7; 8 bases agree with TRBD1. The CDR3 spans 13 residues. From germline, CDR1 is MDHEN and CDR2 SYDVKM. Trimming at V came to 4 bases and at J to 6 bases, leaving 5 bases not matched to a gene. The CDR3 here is CASSSPDRGEQYF. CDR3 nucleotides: TGTGCCAGCAGTTCCCCCGACAGGGGCGAGCAGTACTTC.

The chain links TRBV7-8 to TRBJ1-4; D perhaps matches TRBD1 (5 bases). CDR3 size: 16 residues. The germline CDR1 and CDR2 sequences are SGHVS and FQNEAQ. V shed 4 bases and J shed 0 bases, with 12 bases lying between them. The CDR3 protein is CASSSWTRATNEKLFF. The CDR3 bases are TGTGCCAGCAGCTCGTGGACCAGGGCAACTAATGAAAAACTGTTTTTT.

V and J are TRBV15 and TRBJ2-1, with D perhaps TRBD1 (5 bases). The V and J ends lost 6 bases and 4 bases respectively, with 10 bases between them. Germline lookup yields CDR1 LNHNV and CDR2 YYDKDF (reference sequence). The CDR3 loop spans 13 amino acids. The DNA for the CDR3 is TGTGCCACCAGAGGACACGTTTACAATGAGCAGTTCTTC. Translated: CATRGHVYNEQFF.

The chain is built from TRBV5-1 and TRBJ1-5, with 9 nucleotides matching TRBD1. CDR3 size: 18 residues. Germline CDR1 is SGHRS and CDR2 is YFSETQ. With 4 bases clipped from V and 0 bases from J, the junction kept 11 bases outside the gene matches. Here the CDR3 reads CASSPDLQGANSNQPQHF. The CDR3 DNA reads TGCGCCAGCAGCCCGGATTTACAGGGGGCTAATAGCAATCAGCCCCAGCATTTT.

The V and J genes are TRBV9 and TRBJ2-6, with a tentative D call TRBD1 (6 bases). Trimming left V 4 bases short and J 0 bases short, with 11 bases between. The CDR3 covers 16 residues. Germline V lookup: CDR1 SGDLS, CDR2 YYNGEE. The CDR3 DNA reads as TGTGCCAGCAGCCAGACAGGTCGCTCTGGGGCCAACGTCCTGACTTTC. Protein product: CASSQTGRSGANVLTF.

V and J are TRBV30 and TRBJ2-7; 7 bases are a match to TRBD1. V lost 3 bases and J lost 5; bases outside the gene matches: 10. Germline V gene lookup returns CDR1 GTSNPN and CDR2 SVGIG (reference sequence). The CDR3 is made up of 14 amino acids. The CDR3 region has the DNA TGTGCCTGGAGAAGCCTACAGGGGTCCGACGAGCAGTACTTC. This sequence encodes CAWRSLQGSDEQYF. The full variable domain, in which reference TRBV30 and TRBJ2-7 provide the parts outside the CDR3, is SQTIHQWPATLVQPVGSPLSLECTVEGTSNPNLYWYRQAAGRGLQLLFYSVGIGQISSEVPQNLSASRPQDRQFILSSKKLLLSDSGFYLCAWRSLQGSDEQYFGPGTRLTVT.